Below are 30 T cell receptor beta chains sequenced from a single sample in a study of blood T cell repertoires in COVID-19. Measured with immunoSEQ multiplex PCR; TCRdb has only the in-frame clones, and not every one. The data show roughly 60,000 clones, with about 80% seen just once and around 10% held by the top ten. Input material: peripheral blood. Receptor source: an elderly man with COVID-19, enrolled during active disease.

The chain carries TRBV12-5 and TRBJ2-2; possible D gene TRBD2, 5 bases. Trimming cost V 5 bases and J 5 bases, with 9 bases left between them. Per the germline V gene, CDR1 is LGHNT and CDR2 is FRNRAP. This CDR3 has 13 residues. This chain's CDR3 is CASGPSGTGELFF. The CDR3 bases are TGTGCTAGTGGTCCGTCGGGGACCGGGGAGCTGTTTTTT.

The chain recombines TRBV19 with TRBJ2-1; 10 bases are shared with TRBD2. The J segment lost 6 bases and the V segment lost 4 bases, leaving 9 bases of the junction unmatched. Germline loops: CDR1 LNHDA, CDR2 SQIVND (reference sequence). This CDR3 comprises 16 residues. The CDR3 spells CASSRDTSGAPNEQFF. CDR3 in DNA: TGTGCCAGTAGTAGGGACACTAGCGGGGCGCCCAATGAGCAGTTCTTC. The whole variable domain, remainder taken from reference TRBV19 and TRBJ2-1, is DGGITQSPKYLFRKEGQNVTLSCEQNLNHDAMYWYRQDPGQGLRLIYYSQIVNDFQKGDIAEGYSVSREKKESFPLTVTSAQKNPTAFYLCASSRDTSGAPNEQFFGPGTRLTVL.

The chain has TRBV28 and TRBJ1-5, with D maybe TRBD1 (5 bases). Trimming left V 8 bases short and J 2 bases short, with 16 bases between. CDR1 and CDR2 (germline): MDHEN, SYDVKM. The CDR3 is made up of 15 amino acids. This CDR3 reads CASSPGGPGNQPQHF. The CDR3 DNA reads TGTGCCAGCTCCCCCGGGGGACCGGGCAATCAGCCCCAGCATTTT.

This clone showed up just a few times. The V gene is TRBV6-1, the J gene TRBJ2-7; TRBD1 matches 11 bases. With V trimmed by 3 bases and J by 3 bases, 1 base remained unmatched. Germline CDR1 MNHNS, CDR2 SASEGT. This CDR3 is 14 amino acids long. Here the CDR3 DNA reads TGTGCCAGCAGTGATGGGACAGGGGGCTACGAGCAGTACTTC. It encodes CASSDGTGGYEQYF.

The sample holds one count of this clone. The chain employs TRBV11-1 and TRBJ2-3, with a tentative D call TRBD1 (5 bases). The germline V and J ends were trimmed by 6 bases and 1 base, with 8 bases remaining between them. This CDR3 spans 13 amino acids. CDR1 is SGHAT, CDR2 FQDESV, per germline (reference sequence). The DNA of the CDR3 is TGTGCCAGCAGGTCACAGGGCACAGATACGCAGTATTTT. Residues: CASRSQGTDTQYF.

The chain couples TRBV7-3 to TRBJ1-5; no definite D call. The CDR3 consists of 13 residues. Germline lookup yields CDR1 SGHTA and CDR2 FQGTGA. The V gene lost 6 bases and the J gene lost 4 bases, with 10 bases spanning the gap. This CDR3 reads CASSPTWNQPQHF. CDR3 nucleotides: TGTGCCAGCAGTCCCACTTGGAATCAGCCCCAGCATTTT.

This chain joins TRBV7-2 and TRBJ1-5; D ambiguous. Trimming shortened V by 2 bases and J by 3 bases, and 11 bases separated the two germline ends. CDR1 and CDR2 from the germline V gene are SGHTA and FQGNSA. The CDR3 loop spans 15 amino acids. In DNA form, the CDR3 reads TGTGCCAGCAGCTTAAGTCCATTCTACAATCAGCCCCAGCATTTT. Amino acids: CASSLSPFYNQPQHF.

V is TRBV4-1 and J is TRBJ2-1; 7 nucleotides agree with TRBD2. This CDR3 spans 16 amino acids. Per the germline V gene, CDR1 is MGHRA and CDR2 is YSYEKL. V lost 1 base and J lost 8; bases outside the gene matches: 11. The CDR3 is CASSQGFAGVRDEQFF. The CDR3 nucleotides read TGCGCCAGCAGCCAAGGGTTCGCGGGGGTTCGGGATGAGCAGTTCTTC.

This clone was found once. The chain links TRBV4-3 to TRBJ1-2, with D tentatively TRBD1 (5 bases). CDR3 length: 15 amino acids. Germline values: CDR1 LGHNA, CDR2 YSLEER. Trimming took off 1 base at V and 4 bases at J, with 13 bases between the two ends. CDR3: CASSQAERGPYGYTF. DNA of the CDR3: TGCGCCAGCAGCCAAGCTGAGCGGGGCCCCTATGGCTACACCTTC.

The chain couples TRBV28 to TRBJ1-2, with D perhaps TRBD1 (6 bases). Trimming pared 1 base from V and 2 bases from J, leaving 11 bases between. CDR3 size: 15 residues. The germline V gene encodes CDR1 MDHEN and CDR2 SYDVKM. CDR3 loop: CASSLFGGPNYGYTF. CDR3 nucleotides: TGTGCCAGCAGTTTATTCGGGGGGCCGAACTATGGCTACACCTTC.

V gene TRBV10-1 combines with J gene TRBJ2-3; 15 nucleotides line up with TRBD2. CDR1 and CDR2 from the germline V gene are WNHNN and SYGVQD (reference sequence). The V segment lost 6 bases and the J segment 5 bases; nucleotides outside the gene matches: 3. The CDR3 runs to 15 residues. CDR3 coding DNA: TGCGCCAGCAGGGGGGGACTAGCGGGAGGAGATACGCAGTATTTT. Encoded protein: CASRGGLAGGDTQYF.

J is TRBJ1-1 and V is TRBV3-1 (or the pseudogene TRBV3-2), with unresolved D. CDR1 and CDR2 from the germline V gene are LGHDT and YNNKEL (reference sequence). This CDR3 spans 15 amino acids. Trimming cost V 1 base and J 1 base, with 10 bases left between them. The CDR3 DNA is TGTGCCAGCAGCCAAGGGAGACTCCCGAACACTGAAGCTTTCTTT. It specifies CASSQGRLPNTEAFF.

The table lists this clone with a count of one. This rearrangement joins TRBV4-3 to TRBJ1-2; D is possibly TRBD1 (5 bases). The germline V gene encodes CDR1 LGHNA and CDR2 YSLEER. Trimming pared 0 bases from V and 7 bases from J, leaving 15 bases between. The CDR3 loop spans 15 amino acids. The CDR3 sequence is CASSQDLGQGSGYTF. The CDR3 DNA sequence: TGCGCCAGCAGCCAAGATCTCGGGCAGGGCAGTGGCTACACCTTC.

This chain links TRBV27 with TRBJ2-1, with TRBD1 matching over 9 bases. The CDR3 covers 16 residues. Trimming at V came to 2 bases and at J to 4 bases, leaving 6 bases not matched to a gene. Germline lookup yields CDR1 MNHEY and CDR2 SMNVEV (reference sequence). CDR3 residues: CASSLKGTGTYNEQFF. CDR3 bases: TGTGCCAGCAGTTTAAAAGGGACAGGGACTTACAATGAGCAGTTCTTC.

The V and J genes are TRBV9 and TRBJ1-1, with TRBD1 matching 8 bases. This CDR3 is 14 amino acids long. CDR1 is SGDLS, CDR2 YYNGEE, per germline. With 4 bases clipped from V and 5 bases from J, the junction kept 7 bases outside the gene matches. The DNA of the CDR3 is TGTGCCAGCAGCTATCAGGGGGCGAAAACTGAAGCTTTCTTT. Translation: CASSYQGAKTEAFF.

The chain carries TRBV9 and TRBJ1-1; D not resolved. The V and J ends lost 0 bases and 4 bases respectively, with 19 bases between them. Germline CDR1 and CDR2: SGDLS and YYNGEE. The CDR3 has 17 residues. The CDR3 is CASSVAPEPPSPTEAFF. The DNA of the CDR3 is TGTGCCAGCAGCGTAGCCCCAGAACCCCCGTCTCCCACTGAAGCTTTCTTT. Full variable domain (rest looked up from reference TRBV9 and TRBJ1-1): DSGVTQTPKHLITATGQRVTLRCSPRSGDLSVYWYQQSLDQGLQFLIQYYNGEERAKGNILERFSAQQFPDLHSELNLSSLELGDSALYFCASSVAPEPPSPTEAFFGQGTRLTVV.

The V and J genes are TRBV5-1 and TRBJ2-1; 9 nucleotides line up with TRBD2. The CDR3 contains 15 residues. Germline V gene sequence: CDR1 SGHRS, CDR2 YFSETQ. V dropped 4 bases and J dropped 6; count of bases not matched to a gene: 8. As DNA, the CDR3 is TGCGCCAGCAGCATACCTAGCGGGGTGAGCAATGAGCAGTTCTTC. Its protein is CASSIPSGVSNEQFF.

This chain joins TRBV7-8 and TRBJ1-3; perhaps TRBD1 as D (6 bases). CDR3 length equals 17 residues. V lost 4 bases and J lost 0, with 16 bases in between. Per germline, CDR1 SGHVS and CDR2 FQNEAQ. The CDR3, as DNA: TGTGCCAGCAGCTCGACAGGTTCTATATACTCTGGAAACACCATATATTTT. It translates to CASSSTGSIYSGNTIYF.

The CDR3 region is CATPSGTGNYEQYF. For the CDR3, the DNA is TGTGCTACACCCTCCGGGACAGGGAACTACGAGCAGTACTTC. The V call is TRBV19, the J call TRBJ2-7, with 9 bases lining up with TRBD1. The CDR3 runs 14 residues. Germline CDR1 reads LNHDA; CDR2 reads SQIVND (reference sequence).

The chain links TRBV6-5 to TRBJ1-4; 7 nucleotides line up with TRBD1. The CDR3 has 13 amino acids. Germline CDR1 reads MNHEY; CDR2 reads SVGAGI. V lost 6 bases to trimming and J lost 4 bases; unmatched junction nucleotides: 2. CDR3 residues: CASRRQGNEKLFF. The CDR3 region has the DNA TGTGCCAGCAGACGACAGGGTAATGAAAAACTGTTTTTT.

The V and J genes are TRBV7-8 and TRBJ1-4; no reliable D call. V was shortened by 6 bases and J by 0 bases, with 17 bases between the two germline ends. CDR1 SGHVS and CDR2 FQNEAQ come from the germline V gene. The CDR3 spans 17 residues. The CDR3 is CASSLEGSIATNEKLFF. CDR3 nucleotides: TGTGCCAGCAGTTTGGAGGGATCGATTGCAACTAATGAAAAACTGTTTTTT.

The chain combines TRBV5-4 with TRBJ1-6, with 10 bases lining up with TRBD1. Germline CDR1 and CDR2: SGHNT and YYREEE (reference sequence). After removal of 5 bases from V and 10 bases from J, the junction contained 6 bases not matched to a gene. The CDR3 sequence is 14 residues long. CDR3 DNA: TGTGCCAGCAGTGCCGGGACAGGGGTCTCACCCCTCCACTTT. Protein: CASSAGTGVSPLHF.

Here the CDR3 reads CASSLTSGLQETQYF. In DNA form, the CDR3 reads TGTGCCAGCAGCTTAACGAGCGGGCTACAAGAGACCCAGTACTTC. The chain carries TRBV7-2 and TRBJ2-5, with TRBD2 as a possible D gene (6 bases). Trimming cost V 2 bases and J 2 bases, with 12 bases left between them. Germline lookup yields CDR1 SGHTA and CDR2 FQGNSA. The CDR3 loop spans 15 amino acids.

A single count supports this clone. CDR3 sequence: CSEWQSFSYEQYV. The CDR3 nucleotides are TGCAGCGAATGGCAGTCCTTTTCCTACGAGCAGTACGTC. The chain links TRBV29-1 to TRBJ2-7; D gene unclear. Per the germline V gene, CDR1 is SQVTM and CDR2 is ANQGSEA. This CDR3 has 13 amino acids. V was shortened by 7 bases and J by 1 base, with 14 bases between the two germline ends.

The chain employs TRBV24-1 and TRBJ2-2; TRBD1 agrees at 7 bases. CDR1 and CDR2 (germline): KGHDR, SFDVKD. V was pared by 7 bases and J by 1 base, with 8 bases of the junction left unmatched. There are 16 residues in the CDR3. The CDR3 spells CATSYSGTVNTGELFF. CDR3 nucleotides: TGTGCCACCAGCTACTCCGGGACAGTGAACACCGGGGAGCTGTTTTTT.

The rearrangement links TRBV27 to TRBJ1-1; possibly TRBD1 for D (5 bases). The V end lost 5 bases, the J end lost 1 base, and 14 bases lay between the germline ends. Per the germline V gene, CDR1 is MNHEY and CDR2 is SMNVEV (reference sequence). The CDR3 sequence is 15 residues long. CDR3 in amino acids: CASSTLTATNTEAFF. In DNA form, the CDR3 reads TGTGCCAGCAGTACCCTGACAGCCACGAACACTGAAGCTTTCTTT.

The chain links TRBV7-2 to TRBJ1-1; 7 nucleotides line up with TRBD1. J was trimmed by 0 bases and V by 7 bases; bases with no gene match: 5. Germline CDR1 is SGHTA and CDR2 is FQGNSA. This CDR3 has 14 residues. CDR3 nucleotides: TGTGCCAGCACCCGACAGGGTGTGAACACTGAAGCTTTCTTT. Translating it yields CASTRQGVNTEAFF.

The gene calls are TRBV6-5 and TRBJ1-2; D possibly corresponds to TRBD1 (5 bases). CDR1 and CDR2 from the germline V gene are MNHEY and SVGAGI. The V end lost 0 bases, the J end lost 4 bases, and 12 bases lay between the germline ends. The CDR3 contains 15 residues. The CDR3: CASSYSGAGRYGYTF. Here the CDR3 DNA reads TGTGCCAGCAGTTACTCTGGGGCAGGGCGCTATGGCTACACCTTC.

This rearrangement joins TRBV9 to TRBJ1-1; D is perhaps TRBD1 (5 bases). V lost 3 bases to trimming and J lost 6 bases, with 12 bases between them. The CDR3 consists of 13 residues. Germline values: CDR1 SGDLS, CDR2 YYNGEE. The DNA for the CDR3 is TGTGCCAGCAGCGGACCAGGGAGGGCTGAAGCTTTCTTT. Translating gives CASSGPGRAEAFF.

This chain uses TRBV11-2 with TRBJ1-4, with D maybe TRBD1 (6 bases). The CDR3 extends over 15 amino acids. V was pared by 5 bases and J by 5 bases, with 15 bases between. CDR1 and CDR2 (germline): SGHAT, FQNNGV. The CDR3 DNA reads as TGTGCCAGCAGCGTCAGGGGCGGCCTAAATGAAAAACTGTTTTTT. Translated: CASSVRGGLNEKLFF.